The 22 T cell receptor beta chains below were found in one sample sequenced in a study of Tregs in tolerant kidney transplant recipients. The method was immunoSEQ multiplex PCR; TCRdb's version includes in-frame clones alone and lacks a portion of them. This table holds some 90,000 clones, over 85% found once. Sequences were obtained from CD8+ T cells from blood. Receptors originate from a human donor in good health.

The gene calls are TRBV7-6 and TRBJ2-1; 9 bases align to TRBD2. The germline V gene has CDR1 SGHVS and CDR2 FNYEAQ. Germline trimming cut 1 base from V and 9 bases from J; bases unmatched to any gene: 10. This CDR3 has 16 residues. CDR3 protein: CASSLGGGRALGEQFF. CDR3 coding DNA: TGTGCCAGCAGCTTAGGCGGCGGGAGGGCCTTAGGTGAGCAGTTCTTC.

V usage is TRBV2 and J usage is TRBJ2-1, with a weak D call TRBD1 (5 bases). Trimming left V 6 bases short and J 4 bases short, with 16 bases between. CDR1 and CDR2 (germline): SNHLY, FYNNEI. This CDR3 is 15 amino acids long. CDR3 sequence: CASRTAGFQYNEQFF. The CDR3 DNA is TGTGCCAGCAGGACAGCCGGTTTTCAATACAATGAGCAGTTCTTC.

The V call is TRBV7-6, the J call TRBJ2-3, with TRBD1 matching over 10 bases. This CDR3 is built from 15 residues. Germline V lookup: CDR1 SGHVS, CDR2 FNYEAQ. The trim removed 3 bases at V and 5 bases at J, leaving 5 bases unmatched. The CDR3 nucleotides read TGTGCCAGCAGCTTTACGACAGGGGGCATAGATACGCAGTATTTT. Encoded protein: CASSFTTGGIDTQYF.

V is TRBV21-1 and J is TRBJ2-7; TRBD2, the D gene given by the table, was not confirmed from the DNA. TRBV21-1 is given as a pseudogene. The length of the CDR3 is 19 residues. The CDR3 loop is CASSTLVWIGGLANYEQYF. CDR3 nucleotides: TGTGCCAGCAGCACCTTGGTCTGGATAGGGGGACTAGCGAATTACGAGCAGTACTTC.

This chain joins TRBV10-1 and TRBJ2-7, with 11 bases aligning to TRBD2. The trim removed 3 bases at V and 5 bases at J, leaving 6 bases unmatched. Germline lookup yields CDR1 WNHNN and CDR2 SYGVQD (reference sequence). The CDR3 is made up of 15 amino acids. CDR3 region: CASSELAGVFDEQYF. Written as DNA, the CDR3 is TGCGCCAGCAGTGAACTAGCGGGAGTCTTTGACGAGCAGTACTTC.

The rearrangement uses TRBV7-8 and TRBJ2-1; 7 nucleotides match TRBD2. The junction had 8 bases not matched to a gene; V was cut back by 1 base and J by 5 bases. The length of the CDR3 is 16 residues. Germline-derived CDR1 and CDR2 are SGHVS and FQNEAQ. For the CDR3, the DNA is TGTGCCAGCAGCTTAGGGGGAGGGCAGGCAAACAATGAGCAGTTCTTC. Protein product: CASSLGGGQANNEQFF.

The rearrangement links TRBV27 to TRBJ1-4; 11 bases match TRBD1. Trimming took 6 bases from V and 8 from J; bases not matched to a gene: 8. Germline CDR1 and CDR2: MNHEY and SMNVEV (reference sequence). The CDR3 is 15 amino acids. CDR3 DNA sequence: TGTGCCAGCAGGGACAGGGGGCGCCCGGGAGAAAAACTGTTTTTT. Translated, it gives CASRDRGRPGEKLFF.

This chain's CDR3 is CASSLGGTSRNSYEQYF. The CDR3 bases are TGTGCCAGCAGCTTAGGGGGGACCTCACGGAACTCCTACGAGCAGTACTTC. V is TRBV7-9 and J is TRBJ2-7; D is tentatively TRBD1 or TRBD2 (5 bases each). This CDR3 spans 17 amino acids. Trimming stripped 1 base from V and 0 bases from J, with 16 bases between. Germline loops: CDR1 SEHNR, CDR2 FQNEAQ (reference sequence).

The J gene is TRBJ1-2, the V gene TRBV15; D uncertain. The germline CDR1 and CDR2 sequences are LNHNV and YYDKDF (reference sequence). The V and J ends lost 0 bases and 5 bases respectively, with 10 bases between them. The CDR3 totals 14 residues. The CDR3 DNA sequence: TGTGCCACCAGCAGAGAATTAACAGTTTATGGCTACACCTTC. It codes for CATSRELTVYGYTF.

The chain carries TRBV7-9 and TRBJ1-2, with D possibly being TRBD1 (5 bases). CDR3 length: 15 residues. V gave up 1 base and J gave up 7 bases, with 16 bases separating them. Germline assignment: CDR1 SEHNR and CDR2 FQNEAQ (reference sequence). As DNA, the CDR3 is TGTGCCAGCAGCTTAGATCGGGGCCCTATAGGTGGCTACACCTTC. Protein: CASSLDRGPIGGYTF.

The gene calls are TRBV10-3 and TRBJ2-7; 9 bases line up with TRBD1. CDR1 ENHRY and CDR2 SYGVKD come from the germline V gene. V lost 8 bases, J lost 2 bases, and 1 base stayed unmatched. CDR3 length: 12 amino acids. CDR3 in amino acids: CAIGTGPYEQYF. The CDR3 DNA reads TGTGCCATCGGGACAGGGCCCTACGAGCAGTACTTC.

This clone was counted only a few times. The CDR3 loop is CSVGTVPTNEKLFF. CDR3 DNA: TGCAGCGTTGGAACGGTTCCAACTAATGAAAAACTGTTTTTT. The chain combines TRBV29-1 with TRBJ1-4; no firm D call. The V gene lost 4 bases and the J gene lost 0 bases, with 9 bases spanning the gap. The CDR3 runs to 14 residues. Germline V gene sequence: CDR1 SQVTM, CDR2 ANQGSEA. Looking up the rest from reference TRBV29-1 and TRBJ1-4 gives the full variable domain: SAVISQKPSRDICQRGTSLTIQCQVDSQVTMMFWYRQQPGQSLTLIATANQGSEATYESGFVIDKFPISRPNLTFSTLTVSNMSPEDSSIYLCSVGTVPTNEKLFFGSGTQLSVL.

The V and J genes are TRBV2 and TRBJ2-6, with D possibly matching TRBD2 (6 bases). Germline V gene lookup returns CDR1 SNHLY and CDR2 FYNNEI. The V gene lost 7 bases and the J gene lost 5 bases, with 21 bases spanning the gap. The CDR3 length is 17 residues. The CDR3 protein is CASTSTGVPVRANVLTF. DNA for the CDR3: TGTGCCAGCACATCAACGGGGGTACCAGTTAGGGCCAACGTCCTGACTTTC. The whole variable domain, filled in from reference TRBV2 and TRBJ2-6, reads EPEVTQTPSHQVTQMGQEVILRCVPISNHLYFYWYRQILGQKVEFLVSFYNNEISEKSEIFDDQFSVERPDGSNFTLKIRSTKLEDSAMYFCASTSTGVPVRANVLTFGAGSRLTVL.

In nucleotides, the CDR3 is TGTGCCAGCAGCCCGAGGCTGGGGGAGGGCCCCTACGAGCAGTACTTC. As protein: CASSPRLGEGPYEQYF. The chain couples TRBV7-6 to TRBJ2-7, with 7 bases fitting TRBD2. The CDR3 consists of 16 residues. V lost 5 bases, J lost 2 bases, and 12 bases stayed unmatched. In germline, CDR1 is SGHVS, CDR2 FNYEAQ. Full variable domain (rest looked up from reference TRBV7-6 and TRBJ2-7): GAGVSQSPRYKVTKRGQDVALRCDPISGHVSLYWYRQALGQGPEFLTYFNYEAQQDKSGLPNDRFSAERPEGSISTLTIQRTEQRDSAMYRCASSPRLGEGPYEQYFGPGTRLTVT.

The sample holds one count of this clone. J is TRBJ1-1 and V is TRBV30; tentative D call: TRBD1 (5 bases). The CDR3 loop spans 14 amino acids. V was clipped by 5 bases and J by 2 bases, with 15 bases between them. The germline V gene has CDR1 GTSNPN and CDR2 SVGIG (reference sequence). The CDR3 DNA reads TGTGCCTGGGGCCAGGGTGGACTTAACACTGAAGCTTTCTTT. As protein: CAWGQGGLNTEAFF. Filled out from reference TRBV30 and TRBJ1-1, the complete variable domain reads SQTIHQWPATLVQPVGSPLSLECTVEGTSNPNLYWYRQAAGRGLQLLFYSVGIGQISSEVPQNLSASRPQDRQFILSSKKLLLSDSGFYLCAWGQGGLNTEAFFGQGTRLTVV.

The chain couples TRBV27 to TRBJ2-1; D is ambiguous. The CDR3 has 12 residues. Per the germline V gene, CDR1 is MNHEY and CDR2 is SMNVEV (reference sequence). V was clipped by 3 bases and J by 6 bases, with 6 bases between them. The DNA for the CDR3 is TGTGCCAGCAGTTTTACTGGCAATGAGCAGTTCTTC. This codes for CASSFTGNEQFF.

In its sample, this clone was seen once. The chain carries TRBV21-1 and TRBJ1-6. TRBV21-1 is a known pseudogene. This CDR3 contains 15 residues. In DNA, the CDR3 is TGTGCCAGCAGCAGGGGGACCACCTATAATTCACCCCTCCACTTT. Translation: CASSRGTTYNSPLHF.

This sequence joins TRBV6-5 and TRBJ2-7, with 14 bases lining up with TRBD2. The CDR3 length is 16 residues. In germline, CDR1 is MNHEY, CDR2 SVGAGI. V was clipped by 4 bases and J by 7 bases; unmatched bases: 9. The CDR3 DNA follows: TGTGCCAGCAGTTCCCATCTAGGACTAGCGGGGGGTGAGCAGTACTTC. Its protein is CASSSHLGLAGGEQYF.

V is TRBV10-3 and J is TRBJ2-5, with TRBD2 matching over 12 bases. Trimming took 6 bases from V and 4 from J; bases not matched to a gene: 3. The germline V gene has CDR1 ENHRY and CDR2 SYGVKD. The CDR3 spans 14 residues. The CDR3 coding sequence is TGTGCCATCAGCGGGACTAGCGGGCGAGAGACCCAGTACTTC. Its translation is CAISGTSGRETQYF.

This CDR3 reads CASSTTSPGGYTF. The CDR3 DNA reads TGTGCCAGCAGCACGACGTCCCCTGGGGGCTACACCTTC. The chain employs TRBV9 and TRBJ1-2; unclear D gene. V lost 4 bases and J 8 bases, leaving 15 bases between the germline ends. The CDR3 is 13 residues long. Germline V gene lookup returns CDR1 SGDLS and CDR2 YYNGEE.

The chain is built from TRBV14 and TRBJ1-1; D gene uncertain. CDR3 size: 17 residues. The germline V gene encodes CDR1 SGHDN and CDR2 FVKESK. V dropped 0 bases and J dropped 0 bases, with 14 bases sitting between them. In DNA, the CDR3 is TGTGCCAGCAGCCAAGATCAAAGGGTTCCCCTGAACACTGAAGCTTTCTTT. This gives the protein CASSQDQRVPLNTEAFF.

The chain joins TRBV10-3 to TRBJ2-5; D is unresolved. Germline CDR1 and CDR2: ENHRY and SYGVKD. The CDR3 has 11 residues. The V gene lost 3 bases and the J gene lost 8 bases, with 7 bases spanning the gap. CDR3 residues: CAISDADTQYF. Here the CDR3 DNA reads TGTGCCATCAGTGATGCGGACACCCAGTACTTC.